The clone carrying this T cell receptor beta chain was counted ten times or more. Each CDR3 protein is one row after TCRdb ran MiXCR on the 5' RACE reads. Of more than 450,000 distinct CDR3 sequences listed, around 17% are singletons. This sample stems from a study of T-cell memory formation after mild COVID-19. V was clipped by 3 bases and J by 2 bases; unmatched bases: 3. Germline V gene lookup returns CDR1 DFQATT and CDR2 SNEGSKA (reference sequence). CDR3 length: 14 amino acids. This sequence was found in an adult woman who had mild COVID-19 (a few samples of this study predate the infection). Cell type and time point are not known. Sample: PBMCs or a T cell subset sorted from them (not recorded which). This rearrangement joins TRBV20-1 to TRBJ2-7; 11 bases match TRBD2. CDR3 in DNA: TGCAGTGCTAGCCTAGCGGGAGGAACCTACGAGCAGTACTTC. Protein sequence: CSASLAGGTYEQYF.